The 21 T cell receptor beta chains listed next were all sequenced from one sample in a study of T-cell memory formation after mild COVID-19. MiXCR was run by TCRdb on the 5' RACE reads, yielding one entry per CDR3 protein. The table lists roughly 300,000 distinct CDR3 sequences, roughly 8.2% of them singletons. Input material: PBMCs or a T cell subset sorted from them (not recorded which). Receptor source: a man younger than 35 who had mild COVID-19 (a few samples of this study predate the infection). Cell type and time point are not known.

Many counts were recorded for this clonotype. CDR3 sequence (DNA): TGCGCCAGCAGCCGGACAGATATGAACACTGAAGCTTTCTTT. It specifies CASSRTDMNTEAFF. The V call is TRBV5-1, the J call TRBJ1-1; possible D gene TRBD1, 6 bases. In germline, CDR1 is SGHRS, CDR2 YFSETQ. The V gene lost 4 bases and the J gene lost 0 bases, with 10 bases spanning the gap. The CDR3 contains 14 residues.

The chain has TRBV7-2 and TRBJ2-1; 8 bases fit TRBD1. Per the germline V gene, CDR1 is SGHTA and CDR2 is FQGNSA. V was pared by 0 bases and J by 4 bases, with 5 bases of the junction left unmatched. The CDR3 totals 16 residues. The CDR3: CASSLAGTGTYNEQFF. The CDR3 DNA sequence: TGTGCCAGCAGCTTAGCCGGGACAGGTACATACAATGAGCAGTTCTTC.

This clonotype came up a few times. Here the CDR3 reads CASRKQVRAEAFF. In nucleotides, the CDR3 is TGTGCCAGCAGAAAACAGGTTAGAGCTGAAGCTTTCTTT. This chain links TRBV6-2 or TRBV6-3 with TRBJ1-1; tentatively, D is TRBD1 (5 bases). The CDR3 runs 13 residues. CDR1 is MNHEY and CDR2 is SVGEGT in the germline V gene. Deletions cut 6 bases from V and 6 bases from J, with 14 bases between.

The CDR3 nucleotides are TGCAGTGCCCGAGTGAACTTGAACACTGAAGCTTTCTTT. This sequence encodes CSARVNLNTEAFF. The chain uses TRBV20-1 and TRBJ1-1; unclear D gene. Deletions cut 6 bases from V and 0 bases from J, with 11 bases between. Germline V gene lookup returns CDR1 DFQATT and CDR2 SNEGSKA (reference sequence). This CDR3 has 13 residues.

The chain is built from TRBV6-5 and TRBJ2-7, with 9 bases lining up with TRBD1. From germline, CDR1 is MNHEY and CDR2 SVGAGI. With 0 bases clipped from V and 5 bases from J, the junction kept 14 bases outside the gene matches. This CDR3 has 18 amino acids. The CDR3 sequence: CASSYSGTGHNQLNEQYV. CDR3 DNA sequence: TGTGCCAGCAGTTACTCCGGGACAGGGCATAACCAACTCAACGAGCAGTACGTC.

The rearrangement uses TRBV6-6 and TRBJ2-7; TRBD1 matches 8 bases. J gave up 2 bases and V 6 bases, and 9 bases lay outside the gene matches. This CDR3 contains 15 residues. The V gene's germline CDR1 is MNHNY and CDR2 SVGAGI (reference sequence). CDR3 nucleotides: TGTGCCAGCAGCAGACCGGGACAGGCCACCTACGAGCAGTACTTC. Its protein is CASSRPGQATYEQYF.

This clonotype was seen a few times. This rearrangement joins TRBV5-1 to TRBJ1-1, with 8 bases matching TRBD1. The V segment lost 0 bases and the J segment 7 bases; nucleotides outside the gene matches: 5. The CDR3 is 14 amino acids. CDR1 and CDR2 from the germline V gene are SGHRS and YFSETQ. CDR3: CASSLGGTGFEAFF. CDR3 nucleotide sequence: TGCGCCAGCAGCTTGGGAGGGACAGGATTTGAAGCTTTCTTT.

This chain links TRBV2 with TRBJ1-5; D gene uncertain. Trimming pared 5 bases from V and 9 bases from J, leaving 14 bases between. The V gene's germline CDR1 is SNHLY and CDR2 FYNNEI. The CDR3 runs 13 residues. The CDR3 sequence is CASSPLPRRPQHF. CDR3 nucleotides: TGTGCCAGCAGTCCCCTCCCTAGAAGGCCCCAGCATTTT.

DNA of the CDR3: TGTGCCAGCAGGGGGCCCTCCTACGAGCAGTACTTC. Translation gives CASRGPSYEQYF. The rearrangement links TRBV12-3 or TRBV12-4 to TRBJ2-7, with TRBD1 as a possible D gene (5 bases). V was trimmed by 6 bases and J by 0 bases, leaving 6 bases between them. The CDR3 covers 12 residues.

This clonotype was observed a handful of times. The rearrangement links TRBV28 to TRBJ1-6; TRBD1 matches at 7 bases. CDR1 and CDR2 from the germline V gene are MDHEN and SYDVKM. The V and J ends lost 5 bases and 0 bases, in that order; junction bases with no gene match: 4. This CDR3 comprises 16 residues. The CDR3 DNA sequence: TGTGCCAGCAGTCTACAGGGGAGCTCCTATAATTCACCCCTCCACTTT. It codes for CASSLQGSSYNSPLHF.

The CDR3 DNA is TGTGCCAGCAGCCAAGGCGAGGGGGCCTACGAGCAGTACTTC. It specifies CASSQGEGAYEQYF. This sequence joins TRBV11-2 and TRBJ2-7, with TRBD1 as a possible D gene (6 bases). The ends were cut back, 5 bases at V and 2 bases at J, with 13 bases in the middle. This CDR3 is built from 14 residues. Germline CDR1 is SGHAT and CDR2 is FQNNGV. Looking up the rest from reference TRBV11-2 and TRBJ2-7 gives the full variable domain: EAGVAQSPRYKIIEKRQSVAFWCNPISGHATLYWYQQILGQGPKLLIQFQNNGVVDDSQLPKDRFSAERLKGVDSTLKIQPAKLEDSAVYLCASSQGEGAYEQYFGPGTRLTVT.

This chain links TRBV28 with TRBJ1-5; no clear D. Deletions cut 6 bases from V and 7 bases from J, with 10 bases between. Germline-derived CDR1 and CDR2 are MDHEN and SYDVKM. This CDR3 is 12 amino acids long. The DNA for the CDR3 is TGTGCCAGCAGATCTGCCGGACAGCCCCAGCATTTT. Its translation: CASRSAGQPQHF.

This clonotype was seen more than once but under ten times. This chain links TRBV7-2 with TRBJ1-5; the match to TRBD1 covers 11 bases. Trimming cost V 7 bases and J 6 bases; bases outside gene matches: 5. Germline CDR1 SGHTA, CDR2 FQGNSA. This CDR3 has 14 residues. CDR3 in DNA: TGTGCCAGCACCTTGGACAGGGGGCGTCAGCCCCAGCATTTT. Its protein is CASTLDRGRQPQHF.

In the case of this clonotype: This could be a read error, since a much larger clone is one nucleotide away. This rearrangement joins TRBV2 to TRBJ2-2; unclear D gene. The ends were cut back, 2 bases at V and 3 bases at J, with 4 bases in the middle. The CDR3 runs 13 residues. The germline CDR1 and CDR2 sequences are SNHLY and FYNNEI. The CDR3 loop is CASSERDTGELFF. In nucleotides, the CDR3 is TGTGCCAGCAGTGAACGGGACACCGGGGAGCTGTTTTTT.

Only a few counts were recorded for this clonotype. The chain joins TRBV4-3 to TRBJ2-7, with TRBD2 as a possible D gene (7 bases). The germline V and J ends were trimmed by 1 base and 4 bases, with 20 bases remaining between them. Germline V gives CDR1 LGHNA, CDR2 YSLEER. This CDR3 spans 17 amino acids. CDR3 DNA sequence: TGCGCCAGCAGCCAAGTCGGGGGGCGACGGGAAGTGTACGAGCAGTACGTC. Translating gives CASSQVGGRREVYEQYV.

This clonotype was recorded a few times. The V call is TRBV5-1, the J call TRBJ1-6; 11 bases agree with TRBD1. The V gene's germline CDR1 is SGHRS and CDR2 YFSETQ. V gave up 2 bases and J gave up 10 bases; unmatched junction bases: 5. The CDR3 totals 15 residues. The CDR3 DNA reads TGCGCCAGCAGCTTTGGACAGGGGGCTAACTCACCCCTCCACTTT. As protein: CASSFGQGANSPLHF.

This clonotype was seen a handful of times. This chain uses TRBV4-2 with TRBJ2-7; D possibly corresponds to TRBD2 (6 bases). Per germline, CDR1 LGHNA and CDR2 YNFKEQ. Trimming cost V 4 bases and J 4 bases, with 8 bases left between them. The CDR3 has 12 residues. The CDR3 spells CASSRGGYEQYF. The CDR3 bases are TGTGCCAGCAGCCGAGGAGGGTACGAGCAGTACTTC.

This chain links TRBV5-1 with TRBJ2-5; 12 nucleotides line up with TRBD2. From germline, CDR1 is SGHRS and CDR2 YFSETQ. The CDR3 is 16 residues long. V shed 4 bases and J 1 base; nucleotides not matched to a gene: 5. Here the CDR3 DNA reads TGCGCCAGCAGCACCGGACTAGCGGGGTCCCAAGAGACCCAGTACTTC. This sequence encodes CASSTGLAGSQETQYF.

The V gene is TRBV7-3, the J gene TRBJ2-4, with TRBD2 matching 12 bases. Per germline, CDR1 SGHTA and CDR2 FQGTGA. The CDR3 loop spans 16 amino acids. Trimming at V came to 5 bases and at J to 2 bases, leaving 4 bases not matched to a gene. The CDR3 nucleotides are TGTGCCAGCAGCCGTACTAGCGGGGGGTCCAAAAACATTCAGTACTTC. Translation gives CASSRTSGGSKNIQYF.

This clonotype was counted only a few times. The rearrangement uses TRBV24-1 and TRBJ2-3; 7 positions match TRBD2. The germline CDR1 and CDR2 sequences are KGHDR and SFDVKD. CDR3 length equals 12 residues. J was trimmed by 8 bases and V by 2 bases; bases with no gene match: 0. CDR3: CATSDSGGTQYF. The CDR3 coding sequence is TGTGCCACCAGTGATTCGGGGGGTACGCAGTATTTT.

The gene calls are TRBV20-1 and TRBJ2-2, with D tentatively TRBD1 or TRBD2 (5 bases each). This CDR3 spans 14 amino acids. Trimming took 6 bases from V and 6 from J, leaving 17 bases between them. CDR1 DFQATT and CDR2 SNEGSKA come from the germline V gene (reference sequence). The CDR3 DNA reads as TGCAGTGCCCCCGTCGGGGCACGCGCCGGGGAGCTGTTTTTT. The encoded protein is CSAPVGARAGELFF.